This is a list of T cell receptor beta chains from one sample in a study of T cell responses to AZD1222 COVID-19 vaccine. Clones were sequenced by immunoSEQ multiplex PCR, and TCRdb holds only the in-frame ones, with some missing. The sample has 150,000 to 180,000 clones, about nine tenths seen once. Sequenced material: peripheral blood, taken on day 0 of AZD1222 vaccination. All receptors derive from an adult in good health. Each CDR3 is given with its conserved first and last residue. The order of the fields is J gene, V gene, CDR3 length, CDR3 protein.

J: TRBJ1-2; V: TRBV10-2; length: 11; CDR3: CATQSRDGYTF
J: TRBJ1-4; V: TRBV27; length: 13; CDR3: CASSLGGQEKLFF
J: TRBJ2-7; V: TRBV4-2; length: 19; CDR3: CASSQDPGGLAGGWGEQYF
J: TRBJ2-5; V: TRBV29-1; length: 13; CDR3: CSVVPHQKETQYF
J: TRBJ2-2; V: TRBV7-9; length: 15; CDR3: CASSLGGANTGELFF
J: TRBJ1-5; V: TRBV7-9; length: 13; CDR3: CASSLDRAEAQHF
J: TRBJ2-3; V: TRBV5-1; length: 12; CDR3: CASSLGRDTQYF
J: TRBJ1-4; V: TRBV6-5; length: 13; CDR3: CASTRQGYEKLFF
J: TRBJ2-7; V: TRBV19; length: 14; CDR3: CATQRAPYSYEQYF
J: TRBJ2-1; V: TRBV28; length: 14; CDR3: CASSLGEVYNEQFF
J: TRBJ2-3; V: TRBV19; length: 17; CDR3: CASSMDLRGASTDTQYF
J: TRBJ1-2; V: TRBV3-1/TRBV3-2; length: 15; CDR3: CASSRGQVSNYGYTF
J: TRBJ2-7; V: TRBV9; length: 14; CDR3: CASSAGQGRVEQYF
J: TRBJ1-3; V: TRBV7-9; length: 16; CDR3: CASSSVSMDSGNTIYF
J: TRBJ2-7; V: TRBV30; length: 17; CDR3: CAWRLRPSGTRGGEQYF
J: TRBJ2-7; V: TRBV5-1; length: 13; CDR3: CASSPGQFYEQYF
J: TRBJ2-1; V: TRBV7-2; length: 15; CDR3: CASSTRDRVSNEQFF
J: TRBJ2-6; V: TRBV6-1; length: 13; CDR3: CASTNSGANVLTF
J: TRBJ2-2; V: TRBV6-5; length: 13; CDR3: CASSYGLDLGLFF
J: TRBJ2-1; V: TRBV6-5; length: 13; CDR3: CASRVDTYNEQFF
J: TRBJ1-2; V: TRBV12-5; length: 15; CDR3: CASGSGHTPTDGYTF
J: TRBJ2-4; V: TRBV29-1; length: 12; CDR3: CSARLEGNIQYF
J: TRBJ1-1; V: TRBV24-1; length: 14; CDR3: CATSDGRKNTEAFF
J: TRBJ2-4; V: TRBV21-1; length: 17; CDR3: CASSNALAGVAKNIQYF
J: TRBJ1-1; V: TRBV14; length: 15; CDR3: CASSALMTGNTEAFF
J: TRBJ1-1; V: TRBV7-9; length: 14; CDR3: CASSLGTRTGKAFF
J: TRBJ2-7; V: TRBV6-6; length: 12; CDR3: CASSYSRGGQYF
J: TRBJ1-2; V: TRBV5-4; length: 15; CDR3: CASSKPGTEAYGYTF
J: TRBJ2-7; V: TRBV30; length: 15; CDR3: CAWSDYGRGTYEQYF
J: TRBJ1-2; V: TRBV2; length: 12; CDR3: CASSEYNYGYTF
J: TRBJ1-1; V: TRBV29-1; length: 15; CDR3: CSGAPGWGMNTEAFF
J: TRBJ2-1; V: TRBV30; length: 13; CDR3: CAWRESFVTSEFF
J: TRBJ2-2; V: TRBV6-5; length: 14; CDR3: CASSALGGTGELFF
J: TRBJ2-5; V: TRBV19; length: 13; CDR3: CASRATGVETQYF
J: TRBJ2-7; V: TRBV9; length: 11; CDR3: CASSVGDEQYF